Sequencing of this T cell receptor beta chain was carried out in a study of regulatory and conventional T cells in RAG deficiency. Conventional CD4+ T cells were sorted from blood as CD25-low CD127-high cells. Here immunoSEQ multiplex PCR was the method, and the copy in TCRdb shows in-frame clones only, minus some. The sample has 20,000 to 25,000 clones, 90% to 95% seen once; the top ten hold roughly 0.76%. A further study also used this sample, focusing on regulatory T cells. Per that study: Primers: 52 TRBV forward and 13 TRBJ reverse.

Sequenced material: CD4+ T cells sorted from blood. The origin of this receptor is a human donor in good health.

CDR3 loop: CAVHSSSYEQYF. The CDR3 DNA reads TGTGCCGTTCACTCTAGCTCCTACGAGCAGTACTTC. The V gene is TRBV7-9, the J gene TRBJ2-7; D uncertain. The V end lost 11 bases, the J end lost 0 bases, and 11 bases lay between the germline ends. Per germline, CDR1 SEHNR and CDR2 FQNEAQ (reference sequence). The CDR3 is 12 residues long.